This entry lists 4 T cell receptor beta chains sequenced from one sample in a study of blood T cell repertoires in COVID-19. TCRdb's table, derived via immunoSEQ multiplex PCR, lists solely in-frame clones and lacks some. The sample records over 300,000 clones, more than 80% being singletons. Sequencing was performed on peripheral blood. Receptors originate from a man between 35 and 55 years old with acute or convalescent COVID-19.

The chain joins TRBV27 to TRBJ2-5; D may be TRBD2 (5 bases). Germline V gene data show CDR1 as MNHEY and CDR2 as SMNVEV (reference sequence). V was trimmed by 11 bases and J by 5 bases, leaving 12 bases between them. The CDR3 spans 11 residues. CDR3 DNA: TGTGCCCCCGGGGTGTTTGAGACCCAGTACTTC. Residues: CAPGVFETQYF.

V and J are TRBV5-1 and TRBJ2-1; the match to TRBD2 covers 9 bases. The CDR3 contains 15 residues. V trimming: 3 bases; J trimming: 4 bases; junction bases outside the gene matches: 5. Germline V CDR1 and CDR2: SGHRS, YFSETQ. The CDR3 coding sequence is TGCGCCAGCAGCTCTACTAGCGGGCAATACAATGAGCAGTTCTTC. Translating it yields CASSSTSGQYNEQFF.

The chain recombines TRBV27 with TRBJ2-7; D may be TRBD2 (5 bases). Germline CDR1 is MNHEY and CDR2 is SMNVEV (reference sequence). The CDR3 is 13 amino acids. Trimming stripped 1 base from V and 5 bases from J, with 9 bases between. CDR3 in DNA: TGTGCCAGCAGTTTATACGAGGGTAACGAGCAGTACTTC. This translates into CASSLYEGNEQYF.

The chain is built from TRBV29-1 and TRBJ2-7, with 8 nucleotides matching TRBD2. CDR1 is SQVTM and CDR2 is ANQGSEA in the germline V gene. V dropped 4 bases and J dropped 3; count of bases not matched to a gene: 2. The CDR3 has 12 residues. The DNA of the CDR3 is TGCAGCGTTGTTCGGGGGGGCTACGAGCAGTACTTC. This sequence encodes CSVVRGGYEQYF.